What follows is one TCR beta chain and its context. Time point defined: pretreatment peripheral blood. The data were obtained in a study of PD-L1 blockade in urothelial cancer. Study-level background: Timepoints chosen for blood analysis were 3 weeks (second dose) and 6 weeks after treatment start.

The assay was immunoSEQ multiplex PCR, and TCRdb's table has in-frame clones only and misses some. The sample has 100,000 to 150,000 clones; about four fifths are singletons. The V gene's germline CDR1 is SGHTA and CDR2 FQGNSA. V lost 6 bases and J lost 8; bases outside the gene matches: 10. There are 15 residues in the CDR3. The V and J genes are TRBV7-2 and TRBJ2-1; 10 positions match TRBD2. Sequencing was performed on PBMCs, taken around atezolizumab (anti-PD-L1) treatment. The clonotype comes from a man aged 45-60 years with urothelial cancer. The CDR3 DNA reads TGTGCCAGCAGTAAAATTGGACTAGCGGTTGATGAGCAGTTCTTC. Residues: CASSKIGLAVDEQFF. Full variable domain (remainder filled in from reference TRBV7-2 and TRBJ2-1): GAGVSQSPSNKVTEKGKDVELRCDPISGHTALYWYRQSLGQGLEFLIYFQGNSAPDKSGLPSDRFSAERTGGSVSTLTIQRTQQEDSAVYLCASSKIGLAVDEQFFGPGTRLTVL.